Reported below is one T cell receptor (beta chain). Its target is not known. The length of the CDR3 is 14 residues. Trimming removed 3 bases at V and 3 bases at J, with 11 bases between. Germline V gives CDR1 MNHEY, CDR2 SVGAGI. This specimen comes from a study of T cells after yellow fever vaccination. Conversion of TCR transcripts into cDNA relied on 5'RACE template switching, which added a universal primer site and UMIs. MiXCR, run by TCRdb on the 5' RACE reads, gives a single entry per CDR3 protein. The sample has approximately 330,000 distinct CDR3 sequences; over 4% are singletons. Study outcomes and limitations: After the booster, about 95% of CD4 and more than 85% of CD8 primary-response clones were re-detected. Abundant bulk-population clonotypes could contaminate the FACS-sorted repertoires.

The source is a man aged 18 to 29 who received the YFV17D yellow fever vaccine. Sequenced here: PBMCs, sampled 5 days after the yellow fever booster vaccination. The V call is TRBV6-5, the J call TRBJ2-5; D perhaps matches TRBD2 (5 bases). The CDR3 nucleotides are TGTGCCAGCAGTTATCACTCGGGGAAAGAGACCCAGTACTTC. Amino acids: CASSYHSGKETQYF.